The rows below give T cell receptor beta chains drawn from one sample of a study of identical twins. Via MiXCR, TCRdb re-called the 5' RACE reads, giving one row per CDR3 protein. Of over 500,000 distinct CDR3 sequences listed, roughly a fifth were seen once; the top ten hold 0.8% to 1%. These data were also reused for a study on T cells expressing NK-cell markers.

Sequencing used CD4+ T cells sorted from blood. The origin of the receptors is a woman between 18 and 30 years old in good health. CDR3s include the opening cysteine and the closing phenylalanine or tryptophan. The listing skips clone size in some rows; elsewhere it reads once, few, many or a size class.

cdr3_aa: CATGIGDEQFF; v_call: TRBV10-3; clone_size: few; j_call: TRBJ2-1
cdr3_aa: CASSSTKSRTGMNTEAFF; v_call: TRBV5-5; clone_size: NA; j_call: TRBJ1-1
cdr3_aa: CATSREGHPTGELFF; v_call: TRBV15; clone_size: NA; j_call: TRBJ2-2
cdr3_aa: CAWSKGQLNTGELFF; v_call: TRBV30; clone_size: few; j_call: TRBJ2-2
cdr3_aa: CASSSRQALYEQYF; v_call: TRBV5-5; clone_size: few; j_call: TRBJ2-7
cdr3_aa: CASSQGQGATNTGELFF; v_call: TRBV4-3; clone_size: few; j_call: TRBJ2-2
cdr3_aa: CSATLGTDTQYF; v_call: TRBV20-1; clone_size: few; j_call: TRBJ2-3
cdr3_aa: CASSLDRYGYTF; v_call: TRBV12-3/TRBV12-4; clone_size: few; j_call: TRBJ1-2
cdr3_aa: CASSSRTSFTGELFF; v_call: TRBV6-1; clone_size: few; j_call: TRBJ2-2
cdr3_aa: CASSNQGVLDYGYTF; v_call: TRBV5-1; clone_size: NA; j_call: TRBJ1-2
cdr3_aa: CASSLSGSPPDTQYF; v_call: TRBV5-4; clone_size: NA; j_call: TRBJ2-3
cdr3_aa: CSAISHRGSSYNEQFF; v_call: TRBV20-1; clone_size: many; j_call: TRBJ2-1
cdr3_aa: CATSRGIGATNEKLFF; v_call: TRBV15; clone_size: few; j_call: TRBJ1-4
cdr3_aa: CSARPPPDRGAYEQYF; v_call: TRBV20-1; clone_size: NA; j_call: TRBJ2-7
cdr3_aa: CASSPWKNEQYF; v_call: TRBV7-2; clone_size: few; j_call: TRBJ2-7
cdr3_aa: CSASGRWGAGELFF; v_call: TRBV20-1; clone_size: NA; j_call: TRBJ2-2
cdr3_aa: CATRNPGTGETQYF; v_call: TRBV6-1; clone_size: NA; j_call: TRBJ2-5
cdr3_aa: CASSESLPETQYF; v_call: TRBV2; clone_size: NA; j_call: TRBJ2-5
cdr3_aa: CASSYRANYNEQFF; v_call: TRBV11-2; clone_size: NA; j_call: TRBJ2-1
cdr3_aa: CASSLNRLGGRETQYF; v_call: TRBV12-3/TRBV12-4; clone_size: NA; j_call: TRBJ2-5
cdr3_aa: CASTAGDKNIQYF; v_call: TRBV27; clone_size: few; j_call: TRBJ2-4
cdr3_aa: CASSSRGAPREQFF; v_call: TRBV7-9; clone_size: few; j_call: TRBJ2-1